A single sample is the source of the 24 T cell receptor beta chains below, sequenced in a study of tumor-infiltrating lymphocytes in primary liver carcinoma. TCR beta cDNA was reverse-transcribed from roughly 0.45 ug of total RNA. The reaction used a constant-region primer and ProtoScript II reverse transcriptase. Three nested multiplex PCR rounds, a slightly modified ARM-PCR, produced the libraries for TCR beta. Rounds one and two of PCR, each of 10 cycles, were primed with TRBV1-TRBV30 forward primers and a C-beta reverse primer. TCRdb redid the calling of the multiplex PCR reads with MiXCR, one entry per CDR3 protein. The sample contains approximately 76,000 distinct CDR3 sequences, 65% to 75% of which appear only once. Unsorted bulk tissue of about 18-32 mg yielded co-extracted RNA and DNA. What was sequenced was liver tumor tissue from sampling region 4. Regarding subset: tumor region T4, right-lateral pole. The receptors come from a woman aged 55 to 70 with primary liver carcinoma and hepatitis B virus infection.

Details on this clonotype: No conserved phenylalanine or tryptophan is present at the end of the CDR3, so a read error is the likely explanation. J is TRBJ2-1 and V is TRBV11-3; TRBD2 might be the D (5 bases). This CDR3 comprises 15 residues. Germline assignment: CDR1 SGHNT and CDR2 YENEEA. This CDR3 reads CASSSTREPYNEQFL. The CDR3 region has the DNA TGTGCAAGCAGCTCGACAAGGGAGCCCTACAATGAGCAGTTCTTA.

Ten or more counts support this clonotype. This sequence joins TRBV5-4 and TRBJ2-1; 9 bases are a match to TRBD2. Germline V gene sequence: CDR1 SGHNT, CDR2 YYREEE (reference sequence). There are 14 residues in the CDR3. V lost 4 bases, J lost 8 bases, and 7 bases stayed unmatched. The CDR3 region is CASSLLVAGDEQFF. CDR3 nucleotide sequence: TGTGCCAGCAGCCTTTTGGTAGCGGGAGATGAGCAGTTCTTC.

About this clonotype: A single base separates this from a much larger clone, so it may be a read error. Given the absence of the conserved phenylalanine or tryptophan at the CDR3 end, a read error is likely. The V gene is TRBV29-1, the J gene TRBJ1-1; D is perhaps TRBD1 (6 bases). Germline V CDR1 and CDR2: SQVTM, ANQGSEA. The CDR3 extends over 13 amino acids. The CDR3 loop reads CSVETGRNSEAFL. The CDR3 DNA is TGCAGCGTTGAAACAGGGAGGAACAGTGAAGCTTTCCTT.

In regard to this clonotype: Since a much larger clone is just one base distant, this may be a read error. V gene TRBV6-5 combines with J gene TRBJ2-1; 7 bases are shared with TRBD2. The CDR3 runs to 13 residues. CDR1 is MNHEY and CDR2 is SVGAGI in the germline V gene. The CDR3 sequence: CTSSLLADNEQFF. In DNA form, the CDR3 reads TGTACCAGCAGTTTGCTAGCGGACAATGAGCAGTTCTTC.

This clonotype was counted at least ten times. The chain is built from TRBV28 and TRBJ1-2; 10 bases agree with TRBD1. CDR3 size: 15 residues. V trimming: 4 bases; J trimming: 8 bases; junction bases outside the gene matches: 10. Germline loops: CDR1 MDHEN, CDR2 SYDVKM. The CDR3 sequence: CASSSRQGAQRGYTF. CDR3 nucleotides: TGTGCCAGCAGTTCCCGACAGGGGGCCCAACGGGGCTACACCTTC.

With respect to this clonotype: One end of the junction does not line up with germline, which may come from a read error. V and J are TRBV11-2 and TRBJ2-3; tentatively, D is TRBD1 (5 bases). CDR3 size: 17 residues. Per germline, CDR1 SGHAT and CDR2 FQNNGV. The CDR3 region has the DNA TGTGCCAGCAGCCTAGAGCTTCGGACAAGGGTCACAGATACGCAGTATTTT. Translation: CASSLELRTRVTDTQYF.

A single count supports this clonotype. The chain joins TRBV5-4 to TRBJ2-3; 7 bases agree with TRBD2. CDR1 SGHNT and CDR2 YYREEE come from the germline V gene (reference sequence). V gave up 3 bases and J gave up 9 bases; unmatched junction bases: 10. The CDR3 runs 14 residues. The CDR3 DNA reads as TGTGCCAGCAGCTCGGGCGGGAGCGTCGACACGCAGTATTTT. This encodes CASSSGGSVDTQYF.

Concerning this clonotype: A much larger clonotype is one base distant, so this may be a read error. The chain has TRBV5-1 and TRBJ1-1; D is possibly TRBD1 (6 bases). The length of the CDR3 is 15 residues. Germline CDR1 reads SGHRS; CDR2 reads YFSETQ. V shed 0 bases and J shed 6 bases, with 15 bases lying between them. The CDR3 bases are TGCGCCAGCAGCTTGGGGACAGCCTCCGGAGCTGAAGCTTTCTTT. It codes for CASSLGTASGAEAFF.

Points on this clonotype: A much more abundant neighbour one base away suggests this may be a read error. No conserved phenylalanine or tryptophan ends this CDR3, so it is likely a read error. The chain is built from TRBV28 and TRBJ2-7; TRBD1 matches at 7 bases. Germline V gene data show CDR1 as MDHEN and CDR2 as SYDVKM. V gave up 6 bases and J gave up 2 bases; unmatched junction bases: 10. CDR3 length: 15 residues. The CDR3 loop reads CASRDNWDRPYEQYS. In DNA form, the CDR3 reads TGTGCCAGCAGGGACAACTGGGACAGACCCTACGAGCAGTACTCC.

On this clonotype itself: One junction end does not reproduce the germline sequence, and a read error may be involved. The J gene is TRBJ2-2, the V gene TRBV11-1; D call uncertain. Per germline, CDR1 SGHAT and CDR2 FQDESV (reference sequence). The CDR3 sequence is 14 residues long. The CDR3 protein is CASRPSLDTEELYF. CDR3 in DNA: TGTGCCAGCAGACCGAGCCTTGACACCGAGGAGCTGTACTTT.

Regarding this clonotype: In this CDR3 the conserved last residue, phenylalanine or tryptophan, is missing, so a read error is likely. V and J are TRBV5-4 and TRBJ2-5; unclear D gene. The V and J ends lost 0 bases and 0 bases respectively, with 6 bases between them. The CDR3 spans 14 residues. CDR1 is SGHNT and CDR2 is YYREEE in the germline V gene (reference sequence). The CDR3: CASSLDRYQETQYL. CDR3 bases: TGTGCCAGCAGCTTGGACAGATACCAAGAGACCCAGTACCTC.

This clonotype has a count of ten or more. The chain links TRBV7-8 to TRBJ2-2; 14 bases match TRBD2. There are 16 residues in the CDR3. CDR1 and CDR2 (germline): SGHVS, FQNEAQ. V dropped 5 bases and J dropped 8; count of bases not matched to a gene: 7. The CDR3 sequence: CASSAGLAGARGELFF. As DNA, the CDR3 is TGTGCCAGCAGCGCGGGACTAGCGGGGGCCCGGGGGGAGCTGTTTTTT.

In the case of this clonotype: Sequence at one end of the junction differs from germline and may be a read error. The chain employs TRBV11-3 and TRBJ2-1; tentative D call: TRBD2 (5 bases). This CDR3 comprises 15 residues. The germline V gene encodes CDR1 SGHNT and CDR2 YENEEA. The CDR3 region is CASGLGTSGKLEQFF. DNA of the CDR3: TGTGCCAGCGGCTTAGGTACTAGTGGGAAGCTTGAGCAGTTCTTC.

This rearrangement joins TRBV6-5 to TRBJ1-2, with TRBD1 as a possible D gene (5 bases). The CDR3 has 17 residues. Germline-derived CDR1 and CDR2 are MNHEY and SVGAGI. Trimming stripped 7 bases from V and 6 bases from J, with 27 bases between. The CDR3 loop reads CASKTWGSRASGHGYTF. The CDR3 region has the DNA TGTGCCAGCAAAACGTGGGGGAGTAGGGCATCGGGGCATGGCTACACCTTC.

With respect to this clonotype: One end of the junction fails to match germline, which may point to a read error. The CDR3 coding sequence is TGTGCCGGCAGCAGGGGCCCACTAGGCCGATATGGCCACACCTTC. This encodes CAGSRGPLGRYGHTF. The chain carries TRBV5-4 and TRBJ1-2; perhaps TRBD1 as D (6 bases). The germline V gene encodes CDR1 SGHNT and CDR2 YYREEE (reference sequence). The CDR3 totals 15 residues.

This clonotype has at least ten counts. V and J are TRBV10-2 and TRBJ2-3, with D possibly TRBD1 on 6 matching bases. The CDR3 has 14 residues. V lost 6 bases, J lost 4 bases, and 14 bases lay in between. Germline V gene data show CDR1 as WSHSY and CDR2 as SAAADI. CDR3 loop: CASSRQDRADTQYF. Here the CDR3 DNA reads TGCGCCAGCAGCCGACAGGACCGGGCAGATACGCAGTATTTT.

The sample holds a few counts of this clonotype. The chain uses TRBV7-2 and TRBJ2-7, with D perhaps being TRBD1 or TRBD2 (5 bases each). CDR1 and CDR2 (germline): SGHTA, FQGNSA. This CDR3 has 15 residues. V was cut by 4 bases and J by 7 bases, with 20 bases left in between. In DNA, the CDR3 is TGTGCCAGCAGCTCCGACCCGGGGCGCCAGGAAGAGCAGTACTTC. As protein: CASSSDPGRQEEQYF. Together with reference TRBV7-2 and TRBJ2-7, the CDR3 gives the full variable domain: GAGVSQSPSNKVTEKGKDVELRCDPISGHTALYWYRQSLGQGLEFLIYFQGNSAPDKSGLPSDRFSAERTGGSVSTLTIQRTQQEDSAVYLCASSSDPGRQEEQYFGPGTRLTVT.

This clonotype was found once. A read error is possible here, since a much larger clone lies one base away. The chain is built from TRBV5-1 and TRBJ1-2; 11 bases line up with TRBD1. This CDR3 is 14 amino acids long. Per the germline V gene, CDR1 is SGHRS and CDR2 is YFSETQ. J was trimmed by 7 bases and V by 2 bases; bases with no gene match: 4. The DNA of the CDR3 is TGCGCCAGCAGCTTACGGACAGGGGGCAGTGGCTACACCTTC. Amino acids: CASSLRTGGSGYTF.

Note on this clonotype: The germline gene is not matched at one end of the junction; a read error may be the cause. V usage is TRBV14 and J usage is TRBJ2-7, with TRBD1 matching over 7 bases. This CDR3 spans 15 amino acids. CDR1 and CDR2 from the germline V gene are SGHDN and FVKESK. CDR3 loop: CASNRGQEGNNERYF. The CDR3 DNA reads TGTGCCAGCAACCGAGGACAGGAAGGCAACAACGAGCGGTACTTC.

Concerning this clonotype: Here the CDR3 omits its conserved ending phenylalanine or tryptophan, so a read error is the likely source. J is TRBJ2-2 and V is TRBV10-3, with D possibly matching TRBD2 (5 bases). The V end was cut by 9 bases, the J end by 4 bases, with 24 bases between. Germline lookup yields CDR1 ENHRY and CDR2 SYGVKD. The CDR3 has 17 amino acids. The CDR3 coding sequence is TGTGCCATAAAATCCGGACTGAATAGTGTCTCCACCGGGGAGCTGTTTCTT. As protein: CAIKSGLNSVSTGELFL.

As concerns this clonotype: Without the conserved terminal phenylalanine or tryptophan, this CDR3 likely stems from a read error. The DNA is left out, because the CDR3 cannot be placed on it with certainty; the CDR3 is given as TCRdb lists it. The J gene is TRBJ2-5, the V gene TRBV29-1; the DNA was not compared with TRBD1, the D call given in the table. The CDR3 comprises 15 residues, both ends counted. Germline V gene data show CDR1 as SQVTM and CDR2 as ANQGSEA. The CDR3 here is CSVEGGTGDQLTQYS.

Remarks on this clonotype: This CDR3 is missing its conserved last phenylalanine or tryptophan, likely due to a read error. This chain joins TRBV14 and TRBJ2-7; 7 bases fit TRBD2. V shed 2 bases, J shed 9 bases, and the junction held 7 bases outside the gene matches. The germline CDR1 and CDR2 sequences are SGHDN and FVKESK. This CDR3 spans 13 amino acids. DNA for the CDR3: TGTGCCAGCAGCCAACTAGCGGTAGCAGGGCAGTACCTC. Amino acid sequence: CASSQLAVAGQYL.

This clonotype was counted at least ten times. J is TRBJ2-1 and V is TRBV6-1; 14 positions agree with TRBD2. The J segment lost 4 bases and the V segment lost 5 bases, leaving 7 bases of the junction unmatched. The CDR3 extends over 17 amino acids. Germline V gives CDR1 MNHNS, CDR2 SASEGT. The CDR3 bases are TGTGCCAGCAGTATCCGACTAGCGGGAGGGCCGTACAATGAGCAGTTCTTC. As protein: CASSIRLAGGPYNEQFF.

This clonotype was picked up one time. The junction shows a germline mismatch at one end, possibly a read error. The J gene is TRBJ1-4, the V gene TRBV11-2; D remains unclear. Germline CDR1 reads SGHAT; CDR2 reads FQNNGV. CDR3 length: 15 amino acids. CDR3 in amino acids: CATSLVRSLNEKLFF. CDR3 coding DNA: TGTGCCACCAGCCTGGTCAGGAGTCTAAATGAAAAACTGTTTTTT. Supplemented by reference TRBV11-2 and TRBJ1-4, the full variable domain reads EAGVAQSPRYKIIEKRQSVAFWCNPISGHATLYWYQQILGQGPKLLIQFQNNGVVDDSQLPKDRFSAERLKGVDSTLKIQPAKLEDSAVYLCATSLVRSLNEKLFFGSGTQLSVL.